What follows are 24 T cell receptor beta chains derived from one specimen sequenced in a study of blood T cell repertoires in COVID-19. Data came from immunoSEQ multiplex PCR; TCRdb stores just in-frame clones and leaves some out. This sample has under 95,000 clones, with about 83% found just once. The sample consisted of peripheral blood. The receptor set was obtained from a man aged 60-69 years with acute or convalescent COVID-19.

The chain combines TRBV5-4 with TRBJ2-7; the match to TRBD1 covers 10 bases. V shed 4 bases and J 5 bases; nucleotides not matched to a gene: 9. There are 15 residues in the CDR3. Germline lookup yields CDR1 SGHNT and CDR2 YYREEE (reference sequence). CDR3: CASSPRAGTGDEQYF. The CDR3 nucleotides are TGTGCCAGCAGCCCGAGGGCCGGGACAGGGGACGAGCAGTACTTC.

The chain is built from TRBV7-2 and TRBJ2-7; 7 bases line up with TRBD2. The CDR3 loop spans 14 amino acids. Germline V lookup: CDR1 SGHTA, CDR2 FQGNSA. Trimming removed 6 bases from V and 4 bases from J; junction bases left unmatched: 9. The CDR3 DNA sequence: TGTGCCAGCAGGGTGGGGGGGTCCGAATACGAGCAGTACTTC. Its translation: CASRVGGSEYEQYF.

This rearrangement joins TRBV5-5 to TRBJ1-1, with 8 bases fitting TRBD1. Germline CDR1 and CDR2: SGHKS and YYEKEE (reference sequence). V lost 2 bases to trimming and J lost 7 bases; unmatched junction nucleotides: 16. The length of the CDR3 is 17 residues. The CDR3 loop is CASSLIQGAPSDLEAFF. CDR3 DNA sequence: TGTGCCAGCAGCTTAATTCAGGGGGCGCCTTCGGACCTTGAAGCTTTCTTT. Supplemented by reference TRBV5-5 and TRBJ1-1, the full variable domain reads DAGVTQSPTHLIKTRGQQVTLRCSPISGHKSVSWYQQVLGQGPQFIFQYYEKEERGRGNFPDRFSARQFPNYSSELNVNALLLGDSALYLCASSLIQGAPSDLEAFFGQGTRLTVV.

The V gene is TRBV7-2, the J gene TRBJ1-1; D is uncertain. V was clipped by 1 base and J by 7 bases, with 10 bases between them. The V gene's germline CDR1 is SGHTA and CDR2 FQGNSA. This CDR3 region has 13 residues. The CDR3 sequence: CASSLDLASEAFF. The CDR3 region has the DNA TGTGCCAGCAGCTTAGATCTGGCAAGTGAAGCTTTCTTT.

The V gene is TRBV30, the J gene TRBJ2-1; 8 nucleotides agree with TRBD2. Germline V CDR1 and CDR2: GTSNPN, SVGIG (reference sequence). This CDR3 spans 13 amino acids. V was pared by 2 bases and J by 8 bases, with 5 bases of the junction left unmatched. This chain's CDR3 is CAWSRLAGYEQFF. CDR3 bases: TGTGCCTGGAGTAGGCTAGCGGGCTATGAGCAGTTCTTC.

The chain has TRBV11-2 and TRBJ2-2; 8 bases match TRBD1. Germline V lookup: CDR1 SGHAT, CDR2 FQNNGV. The CDR3 length is 15 residues. The V segment lost 3 bases and the J segment 7 bases; nucleotides outside the gene matches: 7. CDR3 DNA: TGTGCCAGCAGCTTTCCAGGGGGCTTAGGCGGGGAGCTGTTTTTT. Its translation is CASSFPGGLGGELFF. Based on the CDR3 plus reference TRBV11-2 and TRBJ2-2, the full variable domain is EAGVAQSPRYKIIEKRQSVAFWCNPISGHATLYWYQQILGQGPKLLIQFQNNGVVDDSQLPKDRFSAERLKGVDSTLKIQPAKLEDSAVYLCASSFPGGLGGELFFGEGSRLTVL.

The J gene is TRBJ2-1, the V gene TRBV9, with 10 bases identical to TRBD1. Unmatched junction bases numbered 6, after V lost 2 bases and J lost 4 bases. The CDR3 consists of 16 residues. Germline V gene data show CDR1 as SGDLS and CDR2 as YYNGEE. The DNA for the CDR3 is TGTGCCAGCAGCGTCGACGACAGGGGGCCTTACAATGAGCAGTTCTTC. Protein sequence: CASSVDDRGPYNEQFF.

The chain links TRBV7-6 to TRBJ2-2; tentatively, D is TRBD2 (6 bases). Germline CDR1 and CDR2: SGHVS and FNYEAQ. V was trimmed by 1 base and J by 5 bases, leaving 14 bases between them. The CDR3 extends over 16 amino acids. CDR3 in amino acids: CASSLVLGGETGELFF. The CDR3 DNA follows: TGTGCCAGCAGCTTAGTACTTGGCGGGGAAACCGGGGAGCTGTTTTTT. Variable domain in full (rest from reference TRBV7-6 and TRBJ2-2): GAGVSQSPRYKVTKRGQDVALRCDPISGHVSLYWYRQALGQGPEFLTYFNYEAQQDKSGLPNDRFSAERPEGSISTLTIQRTEQRDSAMYRCASSLVLGGETGELFFGEGSRLTVL.

This clone came up a few times. This specimen includes other DNA sequences encoding the same CDR3. This rearrangement joins TRBV2 to TRBJ1-1; D is ambiguous. Germline-derived CDR1 and CDR2 are SNHLY and FYNNEI. The CDR3 loop spans 12 amino acids. Trimming removed 7 bases at V and 1 base at J, with 7 bases between. The CDR3 bases are TGTGCCAGCAACCGAGAGAACACTGAAGCTTTCTTT. Encoded protein: CASNRENTEAFF.

The rearrangement uses TRBV29-1 and TRBJ2-3, with D perhaps TRBD2 (6 bases). Germline CDR1 and CDR2: SQVTM and ANQGSEA. The CDR3 runs to 12 residues. V dropped 4 bases and J dropped 5 bases, with 10 bases sitting between them. The DNA of the CDR3 is TGCAGCGTTGGGGACGGGGGAGATACGCAGTATTTT. Translation: CSVGDGGDTQYF.

The chain carries TRBV20-1 and TRBJ2-1; D may be TRBD1 (6 bases). The length of the CDR3 is 18 residues. The V end lost 3 bases, the J end lost 0 bases, and 21 bases lay between the germline ends. The germline V gene encodes CDR1 DFQATT and CDR2 SNEGSKA (reference sequence). The CDR3 DNA follows: TGCAGTGCTAGTAGGACACCAAGGGGGTTGAGCTCCTACAATGAGCAGTTCTTC. It yields the protein CSASRTPRGLSSYNEQFF.

The sample holds a few counts of this clone. This chain connects TRBV10-3 to TRBJ1-1; the D is unclear. Germline CDR1 and CDR2: ENHRY and SYGVKD. This CDR3 is 13 amino acids long. The ends were cut back, 3 bases at V and 1 base at J, with 6 bases in the middle. CDR3 DNA: TGTGCCATCAGTGACGGCGGGAACACTGAAGCTTTCTTT. Its protein product is CAISDGGNTEAFF.

The chain has TRBV14 and TRBJ2-7, with 13 bases fitting TRBD2. V was pared by 2 bases and J by 2 bases, with 0 bases of the junction left unmatched. From germline, CDR1 is SGHDN and CDR2 FVKESK. CDR3 length equals 15 residues. CDR3 in amino acids: CASSQTSGGAYEQYF. In nucleotides, the CDR3 is TGTGCCAGCAGCCAAACTAGCGGGGGGGCCTACGAGCAGTACTTC.

V is TRBV19 and J is TRBJ1-5; D possibly corresponds to TRBD1 (5 bases). The CDR3 sequence is 15 residues long. V gave up 3 bases and J gave up 7 bases, with 16 bases separating them. Germline V CDR1 and CDR2: LNHDA, SQIVND (reference sequence). The CDR3 nucleotides read TGTGCCAGTAGTATGCGGGACCACTTCGGGCAGCCCCAGCATTTT. Translated, it gives CASSMRDHFGQPQHF. The full variable domain, rest sourced from reference TRBV19 and TRBJ1-5, is DGGITQSPKYLFRKEGQNVTLSCEQNLNHDAMYWYRQDPGQGLRLIYYSQIVNDFQKGDIAEGYSVSREKKESFPLTVTSAQKNPTAFYLCASSMRDHFGQPQHFGDGTRLSIL.

The chain uses TRBV3-1 (or the pseudogene TRBV3-2) and TRBJ1-1, with D possibly matching TRBD1 (5 bases). The germline gives CDR1 LGHDT, CDR2 YNNKEL (reference sequence). V was cut by 6 bases and J by 1 base, with 9 bases left in between. CDR3 length equals 13 residues. CDR3 region: CASSPRGNTEAFF. The CDR3 DNA reads as TGTGCCAGCAGTCCTAGGGGGAACACTGAAGCTTTCTTT.

This clone was counted only a few times. The gene calls are TRBV7-2 and TRBJ1-3; 9 nucleotides align to TRBD1. Germline CDR1 reads SGHTA; CDR2 reads FQGNSA. V shed 3 bases and J 4 bases; nucleotides not matched to a gene: 4. The CDR3 spans 15 residues. The CDR3 protein is CASSFGTGKGNTIYF. CDR3 DNA: TGTGCCAGCAGCTTTGGGACAGGGAAGGGAAACACCATATATTTT.

The genes are TRBV18 and TRBJ1-2; 7 nucleotides line up with TRBD1. CDR3 length: 13 amino acids. CDR1 and CDR2 (germline): KGHSH, LQKENI. With V trimmed by 3 bases and J by 4 bases, 2 bases remained unmatched. The CDR3 here is CASSPDRVYGYTF. The DNA of the CDR3 is TGTGCCAGCTCACCTGACAGGGTCTATGGCTACACCTTC.

This clone was observed once. The V gene is TRBV5-1, the J gene TRBJ2-1; D not resolved. This CDR3 is 14 amino acids long. Trimming removed 0 bases at V and 6 bases at J, with 10 bases between. CDR1 and CDR2 from the germline V gene are SGHRS and YFSETQ. This CDR3 reads CASSLGQNSNEQFF. The DNA of the CDR3 is TGCGCCAGCAGCTTGGGCCAGAACAGCAATGAGCAGTTCTTC. The whole variable domain, remainder taken from reference TRBV5-1 and TRBJ2-1, is KAGVTQTPRYLIKTRGQQVTLSCSPISGHRSVSWYQQTPGQGLQFLFEYFSETQRNKGNFPGRFSGRQFSNSRSEMNVSTLELGDSALYLCASSLGQNSNEQFFGPGTRLTVL.

J is TRBJ2-7 and V is TRBV7-6; 11 bases agree with TRBD1. V shed 4 bases, J shed 2 bases, and the junction held 7 bases outside the gene matches. In germline, CDR1 is SGHVS, CDR2 FNYEAQ. There are 16 residues in the CDR3. Here the CDR3 DNA reads TGTGCCAGCAGCTCCCCGGGGGGACAGGGGGCCTACGAGCAGTACTTC. This sequence encodes CASSSPGGQGAYEQYF.

This clone was picked up a small number of times. The rearrangement links TRBV2 to TRBJ1-1, with TRBD1 identical over 7 bases. Trimming cost V 5 bases and J 1 base; bases outside gene matches: 1. Germline V gene data show CDR1 as SNHLY and CDR2 as FYNNEI. This CDR3 contains 13 residues. CDR3 region: CASSRQGNTEAFF. CDR3 in DNA: TGTGCCAGCAGTAGACAGGGGAACACTGAAGCTTTCTTT. The whole variable domain, filled in from reference TRBV2 and TRBJ1-1, reads EPEVTQTPSHQVTQMGQEVILRCVPISNHLYFYWYRQILGQKVEFLVSFYNNEISEKSEIFDDQFSVERPDGSNFTLKIRSTKLEDSAMYFCASSRQGNTEAFFGQGTRLTVV.

By share of the sample, this clone is medium-sized. The V gene is TRBV19, the J gene TRBJ1-1; D may be TRBD1 (5 bases). Germline V gives CDR1 LNHDA, CDR2 SQIVND (reference sequence). Trimming left V 3 bases short and J 5 bases short, with 13 bases between. There are 14 residues in the CDR3. The CDR3 DNA reads TGTGCCAGTAGTATCGCGCAGGGAGGTACTGAAGCTTTCTTT. Its protein product is CASSIAQGGTEAFF.

The genes are TRBV19 and TRBJ1-1, with D unresolved. Germline-derived CDR1 and CDR2 are LNHDA and SQIVND (reference sequence). This CDR3 is built from 16 residues. The V gene lost 6 bases and the J gene lost 1 base, with 18 bases spanning the gap. The DNA of the CDR3 is TGTGCCAGTAGAGTAGCCGGTTTGGTGTCGAACACTGAAGCTTTCTTT. It codes for CASRVAGLVSNTEAFF.

The J gene is TRBJ1-4, the V gene TRBV5-4; D perhaps matches TRBD1 (5 bases). Germline CDR1 SGHNT, CDR2 YYREEE (reference sequence). V was trimmed by 1 base and J by 6 bases, leaving 10 bases between them. The CDR3 is 14 residues long. The CDR3 is CASSLRGGDEKLFF. CDR3 nucleotides: TGTGCCAGCAGCTTGCGGGGGGGGGATGAAAAACTGTTTTTT.

This clone was seen a handful of times. The chain is built from TRBV7-8 and TRBJ2-7; 7 bases fit TRBD2. The germline V gene encodes CDR1 SGHVS and CDR2 FQNEAQ. The trim removed 5 bases at V and 2 bases at J, leaving 12 bases unmatched. The CDR3 sequence is 16 residues long. The CDR3 protein is CASSLSSGGSAYEQYF. In DNA form, the CDR3 reads TGTGCCAGCAGCCTTTCCTCGGGGGGAAGCGCCTACGAGCAGTACTTC.